These 24 T cell receptor beta chains share one sample of origin, sequenced in a study of blood T cell repertoires in COVID-19. Clones were sequenced by immunoSEQ multiplex PCR, and TCRdb holds only the in-frame ones, with some missing. This table holds 180,000 or so clones, more than 75% found once. Sequencing used PBMCs or T cells enriched from blood (not recorded which). The source is a human donor with acute COVID-19. The donor label of this sample is uncertain.

The chain employs TRBV30 and TRBJ1-2; maybe TRBD1 (6 bases). The CDR3 extends over 13 amino acids. Germline CDR1 is GTSNPN and CDR2 is SVGIG (reference sequence). Trimming stripped 0 bases from V and 7 bases from J, with 12 bases between. For the CDR3, the DNA is TGTGCCTGGAGTGTCACAGGGATAGGTGGCTACACCTTC. It specifies CAWSVTGIGGYTF.

V gene TRBV3-1 (or the pseudogene TRBV3-2) combines with J gene TRBJ2-3; unclear D gene. The CDR3 loop spans 15 amino acids. V dropped 0 bases and J dropped 0 bases, with 7 bases sitting between them. Germline V gene lookup returns CDR1 LGHDT and CDR2 YNNKEL (reference sequence). The CDR3 DNA follows: TGTGCCAGCAGCCAAGATCCCATTAGCACAGATACGCAGTATTTT. This sequence encodes CASSQDPISTDTQYF.

The J gene is TRBJ2-7, the V gene TRBV27; TRBD1 matches 8 bases. Trimming at V came to 7 bases and at J to 2 bases, leaving 7 bases not matched to a gene. From germline, CDR1 is MNHEY and CDR2 SMNVEV (reference sequence). The CDR3 length is 14 residues. Here the CDR3 DNA reads TGTGCCAGCACAAAAACGACAGGGGCCTACGAGCAGTACTTC. Its protein is CASTKTTGAYEQYF.

The rearrangement joins TRBV9 to TRBJ2-3, with 8 bases aligning to TRBD1. With 0 bases clipped from V and 2 bases from J, the junction kept 8 bases outside the gene matches. There are 17 residues in the CDR3. Germline values: CDR1 SGDLS, CDR2 YYNGEE. The CDR3 region is CASSVAPTGAFTDTQYF. Here the CDR3 DNA reads TGTGCCAGCAGCGTAGCCCCGACAGGGGCCTTCACAGATACGCAGTATTTT.

The CDR3 region has the DNA TGTGCCAGCTCACCGGGAGGGATGGGCAATCAGCCCCAGCATTTT. Protein: CASSPGGMGNQPQHF. The chain combines TRBV18 with TRBJ1-5; D remains unclear. This CDR3 contains 15 residues. Trimming removed 3 bases from V and 2 bases from J, with 11 bases in between. Germline CDR1 is KGHSH and CDR2 is LQKENI.

V and J are TRBV7-6 and TRBJ2-1; TRBD2 aligns across 11 bases. The junction had 7 bases not matched to a gene; V was cut back by 5 bases and J by 7 bases. CDR1 and CDR2 (germline): SGHVS, FNYEAQ. The CDR3 has 15 amino acids. CDR3: CASSPGLAGPNEQFF. The CDR3 DNA reads as TGTGCCAGCAGCCCCGGACTAGCGGGCCCGAATGAGCAGTTCTTC.

The chain couples TRBV3-1 (or the pseudogene TRBV3-2) to TRBJ1-4; D remains unclear. This CDR3 spans 14 amino acids. Germline CDR1 and CDR2: LGHDT and YNNKEL (reference sequence). V was pared by 3 bases and J by 7 bases, with 12 bases between. CDR3 nucleotide sequence: TGTGCCAGCAGCCACAAACCGGGAGCTGAAAAACTGTTTTTT. Residues: CASSHKPGAEKLFF.

The chain joins TRBV12-5 to TRBJ2-5; 9 bases fit TRBD1. V gave up 2 bases and J gave up 7 bases; unmatched junction bases: 11. Germline CDR1 reads LGHNT; CDR2 reads FRNRAP. CDR3 length equals 16 residues. In DNA, the CDR3 is TGTGCTAGTGGTTTGACAGGGGGCAATCCCCTCGGGACCCAGTACTTC. It translates to CASGLTGGNPLGTQYF.

The rearrangement joins TRBV2 to TRBJ2-5; TRBD2 matches at 10 bases. With V trimmed by 11 bases and J by 2 bases, 8 bases remained unmatched. This CDR3 has 14 amino acids. Germline V lookup: CDR1 SNHLY, CDR2 FYNNEI. CDR3 nucleotide sequence: TGTGCCTCCTGGACTAGCGGAAGACAAGAGACCCAGTACTTC. Protein product: CASWTSGRQETQYF.

The CDR3 protein is CASSQVPGDTEAFF. In DNA, the CDR3 is TGCGCCAGCAGCCAAGTGCCAGGGGACACTGAAGCTTTCTTT. The chain has TRBV4-3 and TRBJ1-1, with D possibly being TRBD1 (6 bases). V lost 1 base, J lost 3 bases, and 9 bases lay in between. The CDR3 totals 14 residues. Germline V lookup: CDR1 LGHNA, CDR2 YSLEER.

The J gene is TRBJ1-2, the V gene TRBV30; D remains ambiguous. V was trimmed by 5 bases and J by 0 bases, leaving 16 bases between them. This CDR3 contains 15 residues. CDR1 is GTSNPN and CDR2 is SVGIG in the germline V gene (reference sequence). CDR3 nucleotide sequence: TGTGCCTGGCGTCTGACTCTACGCGCTAACTATGGCTACACCTTC. Protein: CAWRLTLRANYGYTF.

This clone showed up just once. The gene calls are TRBV19 and TRBJ1-2; 8 bases agree with TRBD1. Per the germline V gene, CDR1 is LNHDA and CDR2 is SQIVND (reference sequence). The CDR3 has 14 residues. Trimming at V came to 2 bases and at J to 6 bases, leaving 5 bases not matched to a gene. The CDR3 sequence: CASSIPQGADGYTF. In DNA, the CDR3 is TGTGCCAGTAGTATACCTCAGGGGGCGGATGGCTACACCTTC.

V usage is TRBV7-9 and J usage is TRBJ2-3; D gene ambiguous. The V gene lost 0 bases and the J gene lost 9 bases, with 10 bases spanning the gap. Germline assignment: CDR1 SEHNR and CDR2 FQNEAQ (reference sequence). The length of the CDR3 is 13 residues. The CDR3 protein is CASSLALTSTQYF. In nucleotides, the CDR3 is TGTGCCAGCAGCTTAGCACTTACTTCGACGCAGTATTTT.

The genes are TRBV7-7 and TRBJ1-2; the D is unclear. The germline V and J ends were trimmed by 4 bases and 4 bases, with 22 bases remaining between them. From germline, CDR1 is SSHAT and CDR2 FNYEAQ (reference sequence). This CDR3 has 17 residues. CDR3 amino acids: CASSWALRPFHSYGYTF. The CDR3, as DNA: TGTGCCAGCAGCTGGGCGCTTAGACCCTTCCATAGCTATGGCTACACCTTC. Full variable domain (remainder filled in from reference TRBV7-7 and TRBJ1-2): GAGVSQSPRYKVTKRGQDVTLRCDPISSHATLYWYQQALGQGPEFLTYFNYEAQPDKSGLPSDRFSAERPEGSISTLTIQRTEQRDSAMYRCASSWALRPFHSYGYTFGSGTRLTVV.

This clone was seen only once. The V call is TRBV6-5, the J call TRBJ1-2, with 7 bases aligning to TRBD1. Per the germline V gene, CDR1 is MNHEY and CDR2 is SVGAGI. With V trimmed by 4 bases and J by 4 bases, 3 bases remained unmatched. The CDR3 consists of 13 residues. CDR3 residues: CASSLNRGYGYTF. The CDR3 DNA follows: TGTGCCAGCAGTTTGAACAGGGGCTATGGCTACACCTTC.

This chain joins TRBV7-2 and TRBJ1-6; 7 bases agree with TRBD1. CDR1 SGHTA and CDR2 FQGNSA come from the germline V gene. The CDR3 consists of 14 residues. V trimming: 4 bases; J trimming: 10 bases; junction bases outside the gene matches: 7. CDR3 nucleotides: TGTGCCAGCAGCTCCGGACAGGTCCACTCACCCCTCCACTTT. As protein: CASSSGQVHSPLHF.

This sequence joins TRBV19 and TRBJ1-1; 7 bases line up with TRBD1. The CDR3 extends over 12 amino acids. V gave up 5 bases and J gave up 3 bases; unmatched junction bases: 0. The germline gives CDR1 LNHDA, CDR2 SQIVND (reference sequence). The CDR3 sequence is CASSQGDTEAFF. The CDR3 nucleotides read TGTGCCAGTAGTCAGGGGGACACTGAAGCTTTCTTT.

This clone was seen only a few times. This chain connects TRBV3-1 (or the pseudogene TRBV3-2) to TRBJ1-2; 8 bases are shared with TRBD1. The CDR3 is 16 amino acids. Germline V gene data show CDR1 as LGHDT and CDR2 as YNNKEL (reference sequence). The V segment lost 4 bases and the J segment 3 bases; nucleotides outside the gene matches: 10. The CDR3: CASSPLTGALYYGYTF. In DNA form, the CDR3 reads TGTGCCAGCAGCCCCCTGACAGGGGCGCTTTACTATGGCTACACCTTC.

This clone was detected a few times. The chain links TRBV6-2 or TRBV6-3 to TRBJ2-1; 10 bases are a match to TRBD1. Germline V CDR1 and CDR2: MNHEY, SVGEGT. The V segment lost 5 bases and the J segment 8 bases; nucleotides outside the gene matches: 12. The CDR3 loop spans 16 amino acids. The CDR3 coding sequence is TGTGCCAGCAGTGCCACCCCCGGGACAGGGGACGATGAGCAGTTCTTC. Encoded protein: CASSATPGTGDDEQFF.

This clone was recorded once. This chain links TRBV7-3 with TRBJ1-1; the match to TRBD1 covers 7 bases. Trimming cost V 5 bases and J 4 bases; bases outside gene matches: 10. The CDR3 length is 15 residues. CDR1 SGHTA and CDR2 FQGTGA come from the germline V gene. Written as DNA, the CDR3 is TGTGCCAGCAGCCCAATAGCGACAGGGCTCACTGAAGCTTTCTTT. It yields the protein CASSPIATGLTEAFF.

The genes are TRBV7-9 and TRBJ2-2, with a weak D call TRBD1 (6 bases). The V gene's germline CDR1 is SEHNR and CDR2 FQNEAQ (reference sequence). Trimming removed 5 bases at V and 1 base at J, with 17 bases between. This CDR3 region has 17 residues. This chain's CDR3 is CASSGGWTDWNTGELFF. CDR3 in DNA: TGTGCCAGCAGCGGCGGGTGGACAGACTGGAACACCGGGGAGCTGTTTTTT.

J is TRBJ2-3 and V is TRBV7-9, with 8 bases aligning to TRBD2. V trimming: 5 bases; J trimming: 6 bases; junction bases outside the gene matches: 16. In germline, CDR1 is SEHNR, CDR2 FQNEAQ (reference sequence). This CDR3 has 17 amino acids. The CDR3 DNA is TGTGCCAGCAGCCCTGGTGGTAGCGGGGTCAGCGCGGATACGCAGTATTTT. As protein: CASSPGGSGVSADTQYF.

The chain joins TRBV2 to TRBJ1-5; 8 positions agree with TRBD1. This CDR3 comprises 17 residues. Germline trimming cut 6 bases from V and 4 bases from J; bases unmatched to any gene: 14. The V gene's germline CDR1 is SNHLY and CDR2 FYNNEI. The CDR3 DNA is TGTGCCAGCAGCGGCAGGGGGCGCGCGGTACCGAATCAGCCCCAGCATTTT. Protein: CASSGRGRAVPNQPQHF.

Note on this clone: The same CDR3 is also encoded by other DNA sequences in this sample. The CDR3 loop is CSVLGQDYEQYF. CDR3 sequence (DNA): TGCAGCGTTCTGGGGCAGGACTACGAGCAGTACTTC. The genes are TRBV29-1 and TRBJ2-7; maybe TRBD1 (5 bases). Trimming took off 5 bases at V and 3 bases at J, with 11 bases between the two ends. The CDR3 runs to 12 residues. Germline CDR1 and CDR2: SQVTM and ANQGSEA.